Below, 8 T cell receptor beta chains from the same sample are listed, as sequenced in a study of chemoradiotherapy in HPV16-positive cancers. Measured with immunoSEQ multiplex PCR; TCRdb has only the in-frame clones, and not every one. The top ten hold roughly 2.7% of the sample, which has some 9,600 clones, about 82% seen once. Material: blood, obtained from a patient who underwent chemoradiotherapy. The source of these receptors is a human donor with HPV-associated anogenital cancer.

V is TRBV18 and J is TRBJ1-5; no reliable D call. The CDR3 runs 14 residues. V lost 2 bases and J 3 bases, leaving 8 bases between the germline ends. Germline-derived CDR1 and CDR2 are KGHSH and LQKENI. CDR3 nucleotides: TGTGCCAGCTCACCAATGCAGCACAATCAGCCCCAGCATTTT. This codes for CASSPMQHNQPQHF.

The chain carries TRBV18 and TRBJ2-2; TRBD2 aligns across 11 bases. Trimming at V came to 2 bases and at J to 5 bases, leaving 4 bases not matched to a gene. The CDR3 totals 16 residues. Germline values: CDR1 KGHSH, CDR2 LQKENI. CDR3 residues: CASSPLTSGETGELFF. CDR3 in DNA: TGTGCCAGCTCACCATTGACTAGCGGGGAGACCGGGGAGCTGTTTTTT.

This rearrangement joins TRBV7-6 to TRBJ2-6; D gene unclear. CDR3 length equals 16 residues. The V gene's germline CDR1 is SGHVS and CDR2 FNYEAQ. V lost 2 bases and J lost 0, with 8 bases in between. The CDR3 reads CASSLSRFSGANVLTF. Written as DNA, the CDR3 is TGTGCCAGCAGCTTATCCCGGTTCTCTGGGGCCAACGTCCTGACTTTC.

As DNA, the CDR3 is TGTGCCAGCAGTACTTTACAGGGGAGTATGGGTGAAGCTTTCTTT. The encoded protein is CASSTLQGSMGEAFF. This chain uses TRBV6-5 with TRBJ1-1, with 7 bases identical to TRBD1. Germline V gives CDR1 MNHEY, CDR2 SVGAGI. This CDR3 has 15 residues. The J segment lost 7 bases and the V segment lost 5 bases, leaving 13 bases of the junction unmatched.

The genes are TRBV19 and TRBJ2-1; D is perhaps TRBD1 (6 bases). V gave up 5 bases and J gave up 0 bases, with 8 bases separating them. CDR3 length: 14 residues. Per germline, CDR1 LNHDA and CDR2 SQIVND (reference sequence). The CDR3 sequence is CASSQGSSYNEQFF. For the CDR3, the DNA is TGTGCCAGTAGTCAGGGGAGCTCCTACAATGAGCAGTTCTTC. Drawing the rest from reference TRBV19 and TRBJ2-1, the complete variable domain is DGGITQSPKYLFRKEGQNVTLSCEQNLNHDAMYWYRQDPGQGLRLIYYSQIVNDFQKGDIAEGYSVSREKKESFPLTVTSAQKNPTAFYLCASSQGSSYNEQFFGPGTRLTVL.

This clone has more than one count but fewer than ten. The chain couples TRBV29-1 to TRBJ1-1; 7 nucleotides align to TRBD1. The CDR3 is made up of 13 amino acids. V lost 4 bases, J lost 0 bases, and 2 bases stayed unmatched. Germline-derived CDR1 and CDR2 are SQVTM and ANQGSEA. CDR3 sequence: CSVGGGMNTEAFF. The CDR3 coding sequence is TGCAGCGTTGGAGGGGGCATGAACACTGAAGCTTTCTTT.

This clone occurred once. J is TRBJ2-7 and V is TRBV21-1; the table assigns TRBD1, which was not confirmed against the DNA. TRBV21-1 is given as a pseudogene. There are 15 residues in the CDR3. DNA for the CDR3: TGTGCCAGCAGCAAAGTCAGGGACACCTCCTACGAGCAGTACTTC. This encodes CASSKVRDTSYEQYF.

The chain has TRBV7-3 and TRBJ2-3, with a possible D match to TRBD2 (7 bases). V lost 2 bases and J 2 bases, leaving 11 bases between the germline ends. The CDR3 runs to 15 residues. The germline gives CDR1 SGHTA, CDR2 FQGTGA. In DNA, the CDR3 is TGTGCCAGCAGCTTATCTGGGGGGGCCACAGATACGCAGTATTTT. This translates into CASSLSGGATDTQYF.